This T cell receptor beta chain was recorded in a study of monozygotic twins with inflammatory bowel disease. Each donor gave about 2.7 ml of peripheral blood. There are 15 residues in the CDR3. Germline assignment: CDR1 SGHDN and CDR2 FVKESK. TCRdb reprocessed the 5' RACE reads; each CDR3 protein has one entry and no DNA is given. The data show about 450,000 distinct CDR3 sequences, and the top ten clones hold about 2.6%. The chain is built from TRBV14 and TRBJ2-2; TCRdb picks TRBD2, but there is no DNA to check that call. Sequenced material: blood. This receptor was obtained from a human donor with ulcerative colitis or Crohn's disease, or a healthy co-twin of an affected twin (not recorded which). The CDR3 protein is CASSQSGRITGELFF.